The following is a T cell receptor beta chain sequence with its context. This sample was included in a study of Ad26.COV2.S vaccination and SARS-CoV-2 variants. Study overall: Dosing was one shot or two shots 56 days apart.

Treatment specified: roughly 19 received Ad26.COV2.S at low or high dose, single or two shots; a few received placebo; per-sample allocation not given. Specimens were obtained on day 63 following the first vaccine or placebo injection. V lost 4 bases and J lost 2, with 7 bases in between. There are 13 residues in the CDR3. Germline CDR1 and CDR2: SGHKS and YYEKEE (reference sequence). TCRdb's table, derived via immunoSEQ multiplex PCR, lists solely in-frame clones and lacks some. The repertoire consists of approximately 340,000 clones, with 85% occurring once and the leading ten covering 3.3%. This clonotype was obtained from a person between 18 and 65 years old who received the Ad26.COV2.S COVID-19 vaccine or a placebo. V and J are TRBV5-5 and TRBJ1-3; maybe TRBD1 (6 bases). The material sequenced was peripheral blood, taken in a trial of Ad26.COV2.S vaccine versus placebo. CDR3 region: CASSPGAGNTIYF. The CDR3 region has the DNA TGTGCCAGCAGCCCAGGGGCTGGAAACACCATATATTTT.